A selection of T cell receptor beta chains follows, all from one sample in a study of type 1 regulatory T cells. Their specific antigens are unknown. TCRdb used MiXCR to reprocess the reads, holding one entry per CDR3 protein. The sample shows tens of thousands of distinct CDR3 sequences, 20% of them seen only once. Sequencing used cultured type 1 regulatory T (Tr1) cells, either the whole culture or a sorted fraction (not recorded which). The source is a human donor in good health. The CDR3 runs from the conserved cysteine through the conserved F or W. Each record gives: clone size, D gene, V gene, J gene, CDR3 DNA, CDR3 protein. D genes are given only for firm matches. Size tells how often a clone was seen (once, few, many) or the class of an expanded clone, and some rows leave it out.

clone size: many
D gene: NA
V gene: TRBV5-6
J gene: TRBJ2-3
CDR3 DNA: TGTGCCAGCAGCTCCGTGGACAGCGGATTCGGTACGCAGTATTTT
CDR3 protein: CASSSVDSGFGTQYF

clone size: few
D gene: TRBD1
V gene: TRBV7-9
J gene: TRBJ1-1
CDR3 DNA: TGTGCCAGCAGCGCGGACAGGGACACTGAAGCTTTCTTT
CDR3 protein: CASSADRDTEAFF

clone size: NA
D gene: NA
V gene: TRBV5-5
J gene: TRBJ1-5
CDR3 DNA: TGTGCCAGCAGCTTCGACGATTATAGCAATCAGCCCCAGCATTTT
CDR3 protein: CASSFDDYSNQPQHF

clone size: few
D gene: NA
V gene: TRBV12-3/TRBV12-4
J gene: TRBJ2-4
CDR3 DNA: TGTGCCAGCAGTTTGAGGGGTGACGGCATTCAGTACTTC
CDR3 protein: CASSLRGDGIQYF

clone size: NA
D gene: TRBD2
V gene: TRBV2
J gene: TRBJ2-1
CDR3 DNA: TGTGCCAGCAGTGGACTAGCGGTTGGCGAGCAGTTCTTC
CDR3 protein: CASSGLAVGEQFF

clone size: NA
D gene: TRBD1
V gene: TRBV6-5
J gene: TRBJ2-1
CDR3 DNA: TGTGCCAGCAGTTCCCAGGGGGACCCCAATGAGCAGTCCTTC
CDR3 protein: CASSSQGDPNEQSF

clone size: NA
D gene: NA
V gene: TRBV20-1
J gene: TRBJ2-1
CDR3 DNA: TGCAGTGCTAGAGATAGAATAAAGAATGAGCAGTTCTTC
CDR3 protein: CSARDRIKNEQFF

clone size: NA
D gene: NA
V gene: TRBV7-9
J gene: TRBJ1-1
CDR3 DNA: TGTGCCAGCAGCCCTAATCAGGCGGCGAACACTGAAGCTTTCTTT
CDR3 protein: CASSPNQAANTEAFF

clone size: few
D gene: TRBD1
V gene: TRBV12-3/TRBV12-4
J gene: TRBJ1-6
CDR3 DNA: TGTGCCAGCAGTTTAGGGGGACAGGGAAGAACACCCCTCCACTTT
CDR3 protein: CASSLGGQGRTPLHF

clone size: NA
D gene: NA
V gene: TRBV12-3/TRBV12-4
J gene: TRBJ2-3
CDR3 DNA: TGTGCCAGCACCCTCGCGGCCGATACGCAGTATTTT
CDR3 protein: CASTLAADTQYF

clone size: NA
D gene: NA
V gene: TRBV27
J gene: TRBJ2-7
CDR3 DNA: TGTGCCAGCAGTTTAGTCCCCTCCTACGAGCAGTACTTC
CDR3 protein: CASSLVPSYEQYF

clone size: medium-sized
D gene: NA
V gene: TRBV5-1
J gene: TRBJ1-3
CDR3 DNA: TGCGCCAGCAGCCAATCCTTTTCTGGAAACACCATATATTTT
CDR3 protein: CASSQSFSGNTIYF

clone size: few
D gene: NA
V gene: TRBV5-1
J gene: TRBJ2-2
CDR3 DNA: TGCGCCAGCAGCTCCCCTACAGGGGGGGCCACCGGGGAGCTGTTTTTT
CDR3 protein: CASSSPTGGATGELFF

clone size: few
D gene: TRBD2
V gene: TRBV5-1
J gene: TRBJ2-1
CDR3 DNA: TGCGCCAGCAGCTTTCTAGCGGGAGATAACAATGAGCAGTTCTTC
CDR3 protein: CASSFLAGDNNEQFF

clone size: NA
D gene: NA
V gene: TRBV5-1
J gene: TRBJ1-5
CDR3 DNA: TGCGCCAGCAGCTTGGTAGGCGGGAACAATCAGCCCCAGCATTTT
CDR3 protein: CASSLVGGNNQPQHF

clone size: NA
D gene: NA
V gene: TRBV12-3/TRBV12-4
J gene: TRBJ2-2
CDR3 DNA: TGTGCCAGCAGGCCCGGAAATATTAACACCGGGGAGCTGTTTTTT
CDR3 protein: CASRPGNINTGELFF

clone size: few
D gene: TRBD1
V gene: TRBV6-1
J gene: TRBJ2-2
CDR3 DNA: TGTGCCAGCAGGGGGACAGGGCCTAACACCGGGGAGCTGTTTTTT
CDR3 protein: CASRGTGPNTGELFF

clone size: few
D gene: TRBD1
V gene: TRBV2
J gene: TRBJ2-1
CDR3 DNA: TGTGCCAGCAGTGTGGGACAGAGCTCCTACAATGAGCAGTTCTTC
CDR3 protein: CASSVGQSSYNEQFF

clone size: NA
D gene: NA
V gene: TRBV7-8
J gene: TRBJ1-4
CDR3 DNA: TGTGCCAGCAGCGAGAGGACAGTTAATGAAAAACTGTTTTTT
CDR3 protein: CASSERTVNEKLFF

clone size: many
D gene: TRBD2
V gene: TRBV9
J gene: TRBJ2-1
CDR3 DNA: TGTGCCAGCAGCGTCTCTAGCGGTACCTACAATGAGCAGTTCTTC
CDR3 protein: CASSVSSGTYNEQFF

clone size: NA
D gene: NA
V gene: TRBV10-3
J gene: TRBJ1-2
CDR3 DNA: TGTGCCATCACCAGAACAGGACCCGCATATGGCTACACCTTC
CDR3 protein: CAITRTGPAYGYTF

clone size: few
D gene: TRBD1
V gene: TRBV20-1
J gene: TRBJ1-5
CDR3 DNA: TGCAGTGCTAGAGTGCAGGGGGGCAATCAGCCCCAGCATTTT
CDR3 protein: CSARVQGGNQPQHF

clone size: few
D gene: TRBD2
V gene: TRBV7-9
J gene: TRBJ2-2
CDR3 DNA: TGTGCCAGCAGTGTGGCGGGAGTCACCGGGGAGCTGTTTTTT
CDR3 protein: CASSVAGVTGELFF

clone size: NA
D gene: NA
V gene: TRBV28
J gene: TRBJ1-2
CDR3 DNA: TGTGCCAGCAGGCGACGGGCAGGCAACTATGGCTACACCTTC
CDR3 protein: CASRRRAGNYGYTF

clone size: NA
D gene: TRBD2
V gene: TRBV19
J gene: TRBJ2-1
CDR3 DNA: TGTGCCAGTAGCCCCCCGATAGCGGGGTACAATGAGCAGTTCTTC
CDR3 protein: CASSPPIAGYNEQFF

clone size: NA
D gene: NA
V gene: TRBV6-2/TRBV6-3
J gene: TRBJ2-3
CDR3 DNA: TGTGCCAGCAGCTTGACTGTGGATACGCAGTATTTT
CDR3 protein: CASSLTVDTQYF

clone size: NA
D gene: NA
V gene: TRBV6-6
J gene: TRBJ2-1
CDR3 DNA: TGTGCCAGCAGTCCTTACAATGAGCAGTTCTTC
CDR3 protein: CASSPYNEQFF

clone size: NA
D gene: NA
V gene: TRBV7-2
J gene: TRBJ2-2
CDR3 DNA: TGTGCCAGCAGCCCGACAGGAGCTCGGCTGTTTTTT
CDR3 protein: CASSPTGARLFF

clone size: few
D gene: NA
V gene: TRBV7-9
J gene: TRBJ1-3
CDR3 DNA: TGTGCCAGCAGCTTTTTGAGGGGAGCAGGTGGAAACACCATATATTTT
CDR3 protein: CASSFLRGAGGNTIYF

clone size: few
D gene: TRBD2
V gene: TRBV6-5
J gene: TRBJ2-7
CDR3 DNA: TGTGCCAGCAGTCGACTAGCGGATACCTCCTACGAGCAGTACTTC
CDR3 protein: CASSRLADTSYEQYF

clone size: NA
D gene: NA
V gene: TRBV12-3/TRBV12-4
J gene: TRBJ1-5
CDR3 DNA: TGTGCCAGCAGTTCCGGGACGGGCAATCAGCCCCAGCATTTT
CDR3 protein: CASSSGTGNQPQHF

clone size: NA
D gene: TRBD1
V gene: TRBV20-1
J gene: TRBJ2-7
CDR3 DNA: TGCAGTGCTCCAGGACAGGGGCGCTACAATGAGCAGTACTTC
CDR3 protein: CSAPGQGRYNEQYF

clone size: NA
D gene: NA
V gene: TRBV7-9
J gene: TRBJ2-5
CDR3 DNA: TGTGCCAGCAGCCCCTCCGCCGAGACCCAGTACTTC
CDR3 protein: CASSPSAETQYF

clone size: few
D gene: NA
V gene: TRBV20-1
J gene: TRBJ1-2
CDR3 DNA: TGCAGTGCTGTCTACGGCGGTGGCTACACCTTC
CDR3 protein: CSAVYGGGYTF

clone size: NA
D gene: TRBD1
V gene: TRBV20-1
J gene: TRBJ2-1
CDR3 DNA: TGCAGTGCCGGCAGGGGGCTCAGCAATGAGCAGTTCTTC
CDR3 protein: CSAGRGLSNEQFF

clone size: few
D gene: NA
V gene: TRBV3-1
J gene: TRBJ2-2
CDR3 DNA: TGTGCCAGCAGCCCCCACTTGCACACCGGGGAGCTGTTTTTT
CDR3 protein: CASSPHLHTGELFF

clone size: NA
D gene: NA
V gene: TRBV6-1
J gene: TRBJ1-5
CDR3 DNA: TGTGCCGCAGGGAGGGCTCAGCCCCAGCATTTT
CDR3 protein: CAAGRAQPQHF

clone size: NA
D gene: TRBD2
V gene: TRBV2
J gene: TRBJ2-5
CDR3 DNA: TGTGCCAGCAGTTGGGGGCGACTAGCGGGGTACCAAGAGACCCAGTACTTC
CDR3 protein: CASSWGRLAGYQETQYF

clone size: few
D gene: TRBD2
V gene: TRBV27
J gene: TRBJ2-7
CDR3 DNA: TGTGCCAGCAGCCCCGGGACTAGCGTGGGGCGTTACGAGCAGTACTTC
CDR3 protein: CASSPGTSVGRYEQYF

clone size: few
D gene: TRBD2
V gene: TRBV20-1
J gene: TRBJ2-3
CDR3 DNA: TGCAGTGCTAGAGAGAGCGGGAGCAGGGCAGATACGCAGTATTTT
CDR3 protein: CSARESGSRADTQYF

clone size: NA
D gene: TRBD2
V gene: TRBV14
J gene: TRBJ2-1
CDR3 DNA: TGTGCCAGCAGCCAAAAGGGGCTAGCGGGCCGCTCCTACAATGAGCAGTTCTTC
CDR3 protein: CASSQKGLAGRSYNEQFF

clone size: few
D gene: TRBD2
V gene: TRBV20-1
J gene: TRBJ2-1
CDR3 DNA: TGCAGTGCTAGGTTTAGCGGGAGGCCCAACTCCGAGCAGTTCTTC
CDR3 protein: CSARFSGRPNSEQFF

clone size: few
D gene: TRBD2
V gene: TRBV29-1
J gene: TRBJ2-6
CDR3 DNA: TGCAGCGTTGCGGGGGGGACATACTCTGGGGCCAACGTCCTGACTTTC
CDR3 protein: CSVAGGTYSGANVLTF

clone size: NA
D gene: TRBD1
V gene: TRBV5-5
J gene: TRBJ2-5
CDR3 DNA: TGTGCCAGCAGCTTGTTGGGACAGGGGCGACGGGAGACCCAGTACTTC
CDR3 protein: CASSLLGQGRRETQYF

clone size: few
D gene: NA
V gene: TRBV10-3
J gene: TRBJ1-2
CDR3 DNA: TGTGCCATCATTGGCAGGGAGGGTCAAGGCTACACCTTC
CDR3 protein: CAIIGREGQGYTF

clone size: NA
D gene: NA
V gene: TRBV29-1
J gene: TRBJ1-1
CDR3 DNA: TGCAGCGTGAGCGGCGGGGGGACTGAAGCTTTCTTT
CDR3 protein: CSVSGGGTEAFF